This TCR beta chain is drawn from a study of blood T cell repertoires in COVID-19. Study-level background: Spain, Italy and the United States supplied samples that represented acute and convalescent COVID-19.

CDR1 is LNHDA and CDR2 is SQIVND in the germline V gene (reference sequence). V was pared by 7 bases and J by 8 bases, with 12 bases of the junction left unmatched. The CDR3 is 15 amino acids. The data were produced by immunoSEQ multiplex PCR, yet TCRdb's version contains in-frame clones alone and is incomplete. The sample lists about 83,000 clones; over 85% were seen once. The source of this sequence is a woman older than 75 with active or convalescent COVID-19. The specimen sequenced was peripheral blood. This chain connects TRBV19 to TRBJ2-4; 9 bases agree with TRBD1. For the CDR3, the DNA is TGTGCCAGTATTCGTACCGGGACAGGGCGGCACATTCAGTACTTC. It encodes CASIRTGTGRHIQYF.